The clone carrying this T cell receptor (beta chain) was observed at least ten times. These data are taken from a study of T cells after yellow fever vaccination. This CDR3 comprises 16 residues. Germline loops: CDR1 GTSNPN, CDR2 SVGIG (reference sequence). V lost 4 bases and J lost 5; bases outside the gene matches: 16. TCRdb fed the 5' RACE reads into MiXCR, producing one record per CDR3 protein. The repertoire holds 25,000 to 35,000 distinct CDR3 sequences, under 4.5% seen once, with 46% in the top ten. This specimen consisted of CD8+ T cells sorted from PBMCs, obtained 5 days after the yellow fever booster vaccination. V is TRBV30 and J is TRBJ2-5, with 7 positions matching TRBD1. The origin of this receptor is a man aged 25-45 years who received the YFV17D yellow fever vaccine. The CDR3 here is CAWTRSRGRGWETQYF. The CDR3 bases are TGTGCCTGGACCCGAAGTAGGGGGCGCGGGTGGGAGACCCAGTACTTC.